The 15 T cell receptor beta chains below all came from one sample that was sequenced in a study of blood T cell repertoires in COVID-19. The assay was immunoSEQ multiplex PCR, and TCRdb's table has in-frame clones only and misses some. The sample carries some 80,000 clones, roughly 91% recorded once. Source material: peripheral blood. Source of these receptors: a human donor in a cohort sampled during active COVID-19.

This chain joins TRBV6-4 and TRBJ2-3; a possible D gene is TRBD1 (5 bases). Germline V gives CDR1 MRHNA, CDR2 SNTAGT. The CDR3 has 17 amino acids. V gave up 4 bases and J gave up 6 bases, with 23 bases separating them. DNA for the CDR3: TGTGCCAGCAGTGGACCGTCAGGGTTAACCCCCCGCGATACGCAGTATTTT. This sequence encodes CASSGPSGLTPRDTQYF.

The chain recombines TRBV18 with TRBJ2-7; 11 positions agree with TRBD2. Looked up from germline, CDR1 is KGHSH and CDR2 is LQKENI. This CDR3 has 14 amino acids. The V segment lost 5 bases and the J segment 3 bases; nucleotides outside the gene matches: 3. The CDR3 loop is CASSSLAGDYEQYF. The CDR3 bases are TGTGCCAGCTCATCACTAGCGGGGGACTACGAGCAGTACTTC.

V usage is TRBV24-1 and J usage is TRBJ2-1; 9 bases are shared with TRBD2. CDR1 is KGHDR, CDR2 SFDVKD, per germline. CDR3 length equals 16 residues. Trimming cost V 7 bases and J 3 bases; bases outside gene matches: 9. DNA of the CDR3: TGTGCCACCAGCGACGCCGGGACTAGCAGCTACAATGAGCAGTTCTTC. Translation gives CATSDAGTSSYNEQFF.

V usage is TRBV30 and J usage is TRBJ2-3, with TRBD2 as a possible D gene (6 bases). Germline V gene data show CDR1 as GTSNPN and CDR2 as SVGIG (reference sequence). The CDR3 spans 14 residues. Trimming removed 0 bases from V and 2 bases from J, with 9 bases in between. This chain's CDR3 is CAWSVPSATDTQYF. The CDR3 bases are TGTGCCTGGAGTGTACCTAGCGCCACAGATACGCAGTATTTT.

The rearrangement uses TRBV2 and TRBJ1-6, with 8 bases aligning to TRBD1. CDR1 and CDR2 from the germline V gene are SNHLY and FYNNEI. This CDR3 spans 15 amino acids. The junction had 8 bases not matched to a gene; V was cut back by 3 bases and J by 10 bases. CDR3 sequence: CASSDGFRGRSPLHF. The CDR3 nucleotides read TGTGCCAGCAGTGATGGTTTCAGGGGGCGATCACCCCTCCACTTT.

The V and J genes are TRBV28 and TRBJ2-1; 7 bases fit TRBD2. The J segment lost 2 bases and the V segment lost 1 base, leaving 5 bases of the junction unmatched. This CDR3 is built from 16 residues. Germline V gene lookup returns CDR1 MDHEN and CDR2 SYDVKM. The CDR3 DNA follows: TGTGCCAGCAGTTTATATCTAGCGGTAGCCTACAATGAGCAGTTCTTC. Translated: CASSLYLAVAYNEQFF.

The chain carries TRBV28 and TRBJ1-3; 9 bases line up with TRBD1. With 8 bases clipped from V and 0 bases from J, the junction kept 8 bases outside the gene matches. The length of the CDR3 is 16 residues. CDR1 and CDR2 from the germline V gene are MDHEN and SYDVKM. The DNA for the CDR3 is TGTGCCAGCTGCGTGACAGGGGGATACTCTGGAAACACCATATATTTT. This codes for CASCVTGGYSGNTIYF.

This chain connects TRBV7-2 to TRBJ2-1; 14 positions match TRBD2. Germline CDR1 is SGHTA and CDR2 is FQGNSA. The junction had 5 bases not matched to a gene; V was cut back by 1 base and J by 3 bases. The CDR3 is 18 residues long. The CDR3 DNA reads TGTGCCAGCAGCTTAGAAGGGACTAGCGGGAGATTCTACAATGAGCAGTTCTTC. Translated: CASSLEGTSGRFYNEQFF.

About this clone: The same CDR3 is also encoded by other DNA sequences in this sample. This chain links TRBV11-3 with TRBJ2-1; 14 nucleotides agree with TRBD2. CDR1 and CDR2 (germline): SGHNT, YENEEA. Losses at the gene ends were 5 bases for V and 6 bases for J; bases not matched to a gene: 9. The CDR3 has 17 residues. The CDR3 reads CASSIQRGTSGSNEQFF. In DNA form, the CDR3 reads TGTGCCAGCAGCATACAGCGTGGGACTAGCGGGAGCAATGAGCAGTTCTTC.

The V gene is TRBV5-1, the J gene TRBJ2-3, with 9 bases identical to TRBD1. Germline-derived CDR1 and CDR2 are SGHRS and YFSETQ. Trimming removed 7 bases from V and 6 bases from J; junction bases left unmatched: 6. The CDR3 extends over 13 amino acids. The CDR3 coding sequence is TGCGCCAGCGGTGGGACAGGGAGCGATACGCAGTATTTT. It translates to CASGGTGSDTQYF.

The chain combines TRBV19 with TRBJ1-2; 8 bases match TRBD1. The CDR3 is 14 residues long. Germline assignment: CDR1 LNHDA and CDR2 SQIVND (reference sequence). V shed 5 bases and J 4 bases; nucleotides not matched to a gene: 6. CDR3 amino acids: CASSEDREVYGYTF. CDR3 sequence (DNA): TGTGCCAGTAGTGAGGACAGGGAGGTCTATGGCTACACCTTC. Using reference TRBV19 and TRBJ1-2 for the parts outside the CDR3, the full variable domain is DGGITQSPKYLFRKEGQNVTLSCEQNLNHDAMYWYRQDPGQGLRLIYYSQIVNDFQKGDIAEGYSVSREKKESFPLTVTSAQKNPTAFYLCASSEDREVYGYTFGSGTRLTVV.

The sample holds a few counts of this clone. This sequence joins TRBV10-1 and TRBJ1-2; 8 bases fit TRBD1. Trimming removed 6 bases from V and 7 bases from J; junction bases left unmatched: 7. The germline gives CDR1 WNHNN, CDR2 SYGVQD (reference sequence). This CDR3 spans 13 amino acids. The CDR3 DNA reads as TGCGCCAGCAGCTCCGGACAGGGAAGTGGCTACACCTTC. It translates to CASSSGQGSGYTF.

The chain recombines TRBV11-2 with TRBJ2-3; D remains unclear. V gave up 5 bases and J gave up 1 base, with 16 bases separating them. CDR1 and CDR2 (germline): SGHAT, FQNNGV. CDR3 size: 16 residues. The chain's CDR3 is CASSPREVFGTDTQYF. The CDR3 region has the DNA TGTGCCAGCAGCCCAAGAGAAGTATTCGGCACAGATACGCAGTATTTT.

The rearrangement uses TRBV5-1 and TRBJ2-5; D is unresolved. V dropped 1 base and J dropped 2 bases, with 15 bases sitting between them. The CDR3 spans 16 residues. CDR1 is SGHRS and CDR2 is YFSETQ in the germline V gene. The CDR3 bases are TGCGCCAGCAGCTTGCTAGGCGTAGGCAGTCAAGAGACCCAGTACTTC. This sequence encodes CASSLLGVGSQETQYF. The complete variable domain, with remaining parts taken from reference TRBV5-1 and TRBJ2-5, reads KAGVTQTPRYLIKTRGQQVTLSCSPISGHRSVSWYQQTPGQGLQFLFEYFSETQRNKGNFPGRFSGRQFSNSRSEMNVSTLELGDSALYLCASSLLGVGSQETQYFGPGTRLLVL.

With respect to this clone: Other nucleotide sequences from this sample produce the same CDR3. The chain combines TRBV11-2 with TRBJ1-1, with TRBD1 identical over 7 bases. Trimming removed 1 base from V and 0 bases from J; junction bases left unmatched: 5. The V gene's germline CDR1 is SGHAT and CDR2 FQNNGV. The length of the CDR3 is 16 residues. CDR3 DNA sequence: TGTGCCAGCAGCTTAGGGCCAGGGGGAATGAACACTGAAGCTTTCTTT. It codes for CASSLGPGGMNTEAFF.